The sequence of this TCR beta chain was determined in a study of radiation and T cells in renal cell carcinoma. Time point of the sample: baseline pretreatment blood. Treatment noted: 15 Gy SBRT to primary tumor, nephrectomy 4 weeks later. Sequencing used immunoSEQ multiplex PCR; TCRdb keeps in-frame clones, though not all of them. The table lists about 130,000 clones, roughly 90% of them singletons. As to this clone: Antigen specificity is unknown.

Whole-study findings and limits: Top tumor clonotypes rose in blood 2 weeks post-radiation, then contracted.

The material was blood, obtained from a patient whose treatment included radiotherapy and nephrectomy. The origin of this receptor is a woman aged 50 to 65 with renal cell carcinoma.

In nucleotides, the CDR3 is TGTGCCAGCAGTGAACCCCTCAGGGGGCTGAACTATGGCTACACCTTC. Residues: CASSEPLRGLNYGYTF. J is TRBJ1-2 and V is TRBV6-1, with 8 positions matching TRBD1. J was trimmed by 2 bases and V by 2 bases; bases with no gene match: 7. The CDR3 extends over 16 amino acids. Germline CDR1 and CDR2: MNHNS and SASEGT.